This TCR beta chain was recovered during a study of cytomegalovirus exposure and HLA in healthy donors. The ends were cut back, 2 bases at V and 7 bases at J, with 21 bases in the middle. The CDR3 contains 17 residues. CDR1 is MNHNS and CDR2 is SASEGT in the germline V gene. This table comes from immunoSEQ multiplex PCR, and its TCRdb copy is limited to in-frame clones, with some not included. Of some 140,000 clones in the sample, around 84% were seen once. Sequenced material: PBMCs. This TCR came from a human donor in good health. The V gene is TRBV6-1, the J gene TRBJ2-1; D is possibly TRBD2 (5 bases). Here the CDR3 DNA reads TGTGCCAGCAGTGAAAGGCAGAGCGGCAGGCTGGGTAATGAGCAGTTCTTC. This translates into CASSERQSGRLGNEQFF.